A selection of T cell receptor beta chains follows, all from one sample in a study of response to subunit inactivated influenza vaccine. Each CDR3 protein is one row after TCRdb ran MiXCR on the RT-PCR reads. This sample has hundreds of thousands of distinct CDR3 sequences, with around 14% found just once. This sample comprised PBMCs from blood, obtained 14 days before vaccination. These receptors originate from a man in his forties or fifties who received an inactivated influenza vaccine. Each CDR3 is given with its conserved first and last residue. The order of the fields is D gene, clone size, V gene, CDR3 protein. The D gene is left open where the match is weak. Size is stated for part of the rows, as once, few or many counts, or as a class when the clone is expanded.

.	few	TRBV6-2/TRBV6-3	CASSSPDPPGADTQYF
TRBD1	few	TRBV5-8	CASSKKNRGTYEQYF
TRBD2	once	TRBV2	CASTGLAYKEQFF
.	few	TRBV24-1	CATSDERPGRGYTF
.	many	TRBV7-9	CASSFSPGTGNTEAFF
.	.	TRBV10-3	CAISERADSYGYTF
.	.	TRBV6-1	CASSPTGSRYNEQFF
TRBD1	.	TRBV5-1	CASSLDGTGAYEQYF
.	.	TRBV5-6	CASSWGDKFTDTQYF
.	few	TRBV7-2	CASSLASGADTQYF
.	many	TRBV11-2	CASSLEASPTGELFF
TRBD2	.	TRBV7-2	CASSLALGGGAFNEQFF
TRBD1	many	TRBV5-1	CASSLGQGATNEKLFF